This passage covers 3 T cell receptor beta chains from one sample sequenced in a study of vaccination effects on CD4 cells after COVID-19. These receptors have no identified antigens. The table came from immunoSEQ multiplex PCR; TCRdb's copy has only in-frame clones and leaves some out. The table includes about 79,000 clones, approximately 74% detected once. Sequencing followed a ViraFEST assay step that expanded antigen-specific CD4+ T cells with viral peptide pools. Following culture for around 10 days, CD4+ T cells were isolated. The specimen comprised CD4+ T cells from PBMCs cultured with HCoV-229E spike peptides, sampled before COVID-19 vaccination. These receptors all stem from a human donor who received a COVID-19 vaccine.

This clone was seen a few times. The chain is built from TRBV19 and TRBJ1-2, with TRBD1 matching 7 bases. Per the germline V gene, CDR1 is LNHDA and CDR2 is SQIVND (reference sequence). The CDR3 is 11 amino acids. Trimming at V came to 8 bases and at J to 7 bases, leaving 4 bases not matched to a gene. Here the CDR3 reads CASYYRGGYTF. The CDR3 DNA reads as TGTGCCAGTTACTACAGGGGTGGCTACACCTTC.

This rearrangement joins TRBV14 to TRBJ2-2; D is undetermined. Germline V lookup: CDR1 SGHDN, CDR2 FVKESK. CDR3 length: 15 amino acids. V was trimmed by 1 base and J by 9 bases, leaving 15 bases between them. This CDR3 reads CASSQARGSGRELFF. CDR3 coding DNA: TGTGCCAGCAGCCAAGCGCGAGGTTCTGGCAGGGAGCTGTTTTTT.

For the CDR3, the DNA is TGTGCCAGCGCCGGGGGGCAGGGGAATGAAAAACTGTTTTTT. Its translation: CASAGGQGNEKLFF. This rearrangement joins TRBV7-8 to TRBJ1-4; perhaps TRBD1 as D (6 bases). From germline, CDR1 is SGHVS and CDR2 FQNEAQ. The CDR3 covers 14 residues. The V end lost 8 bases, the J end lost 5 bases, and 15 bases lay between the germline ends.